Presented here are 25 T cell receptor beta chains from one specimen sequenced in a study of T cells in Graves' hyperthyroidism and ophthalmopathy. Amplification targeted TCR beta CDR3 regions from RNA transcripts. HTBI primers were employed in a first-round RT-PCR of the TCR CDR3. Each CDR3 protein is one row after TCRdb ran MiXCR on the multiplex PCR reads. There are hundreds of thousands of distinct CDR3 sequences in the sample; roughly 15% occur only once, and more than 25% lies in the top ten. Input material: blood. The receptors here all came from a young woman with Graves' ophthalmopathy.

This clonotype appeared many times. The DNA for the CDR3 is TGTGCCAGCAGTTACACCGACAGTCATACGGCTGGCTACACCTTC. It yields the protein CASSYTDSHTAGYTF. The chain uses TRBV6-2 or TRBV6-3 and TRBJ1-2; D might be TRBD1 (5 bases). CDR1 is MNHEY, CDR2 SVGEGT, per germline. V was cut by 2 bases and J by 7 bases, with 17 bases left in between. CDR3 length: 15 amino acids.

This clonotype was seen repeatedly, ten times or more. This chain joins TRBV29-1 and TRBJ2-3; TRBD2 agrees at 9 bases. The CDR3 runs to 15 residues. Per germline, CDR1 SQVTM and CDR2 ANQGSEA. V lost 4 bases, J lost 1 base, and 6 bases stayed unmatched. CDR3 region: CSVGYSGRGTDTQYF. CDR3 bases: TGCAGCGTTGGCTATAGCGGGAGAGGCACAGATACGCAGTATTTT.

This clonotype was picked up many times. This chain links TRBV6-1 with TRBJ2-1; TRBD1 is a possible D gene (6 bases). This CDR3 has 16 amino acids. The V end was cut by 6 bases, the J end by 9 bases, with 24 bases between. Germline CDR1 and CDR2: MNHNS and SASEGT. DNA for the CDR3: TGTGCCAGCAGGACAACGACAGGACAGCCCGTCGGTGAGCAGTTCTTC. It translates to CASRTTTGQPVGEQFF.

Many counts were recorded for this clonotype. The CDR3: CASSTTPAGTDNEQFF. The DNA of the CDR3 is TGTGCCAGCAGTACTACTCCCGCCGGTACGGACAATGAGCAGTTCTTC. The chain couples TRBV27 to TRBJ2-1, with D uncertain. V gave up 5 bases and J gave up 5 bases, with 19 bases separating them. CDR1 is MNHEY and CDR2 is SMNVEV in the germline V gene (reference sequence). CDR3 length equals 16 residues.

The chain uses TRBV3-1 and TRBJ2-1; TRBD2 might be the D (7 bases). V shed 2 bases and J shed 8 bases, with 16 bases lying between them. The CDR3 has 15 amino acids. Germline V gene data show CDR1 as LGHDT and CDR2 as YNNKEL (reference sequence). The CDR3 nucleotides are TGTGCCAGCAGCCAAAGGGGCGGGGGCCCAGATGAGCAGTTCTTC. Its protein product is CASSQRGGGPDEQFF.

About this clonotype: Just one base apart from a much larger clone, this may be a read error. The chain joins TRBV9 to TRBJ2-1, with 7 positions matching TRBD2. Germline V lookup: CDR1 SGDLS, CDR2 YYNGEE. The CDR3 extends over 19 amino acids. The CDR3 DNA sequence: TGTGCCAGCAGCGTAGATGGGACGGAACGACTAGCAGCCTACAATGAGCAGCTCTTC. Residues: CASSVDGTERLAAYNEQLF.

This clonotype was found many times. This rearrangement joins TRBV6-2 or TRBV6-3 to TRBJ2-7, with D tentatively TRBD1 or TRBD2 (6 bases each). V lost 2 bases to trimming and J lost 1 base, with 12 bases between them. CDR1 is MNHEY and CDR2 is SVGEGT in the germline V gene. The CDR3 is 15 amino acids. In nucleotides, the CDR3 is TGTGCCAGCAGTTACCCAGGGGACTCATCCTACGAGCAGTACTTC. Translating gives CASSYPGDSSYEQYF.

The table lists this clonotype with many counts. V is TRBV19 and J is TRBJ1-1; D might be TRBD1 (5 bases). Germline CDR1 and CDR2: LNHDA and SQIVND (reference sequence). With 5 bases removed from V and 1 base from J, the gap between germline ends came to 11 bases. This CDR3 contains 14 residues. The CDR3 sequence is CASSEGLKNTEAFF. For the CDR3, the DNA is TGTGCCAGTAGTGAGGGACTGAAGAACACTGAAGCTTTCTTT.

This clonotype was counted a few times. The chain has TRBV4-3 and TRBJ2-2; the match to TRBD2 covers 8 bases. Germline loops: CDR1 LGHNA, CDR2 YSLEER. This CDR3 is 19 amino acids long. The V and J ends lost 1 base and 5 bases, in that order; junction bases with no gene match: 15. The CDR3 protein is CASSQVVTREVGETGELFF. DNA for the CDR3: TGCGCCAGCAGCCAAGTCGTAACGCGGGAGGTCGGGGAAACCGGGGAGCTGTTTTTT.

This clonotype occurred many times. The chain employs TRBV6-1 and TRBJ2-1; the D is unclear. The germline CDR1 and CDR2 sequences are MNHNS and SASEGT. Trimming pared 1 base from V and 9 bases from J, leaving 7 bases between. This CDR3 region has 12 residues. The CDR3 loop is CASSEVYTEQFF. The DNA for the CDR3 is TGTGCCAGCAGTGAAGTATATACTGAGCAGTTCTTC.

The gene calls are TRBV20-1 and TRBJ2-1; D is possibly TRBD2 (6 bases). V was clipped by 4 bases and J by 4 bases, with 17 bases between them. Looked up from germline, CDR1 is DFQATT and CDR2 is SNEGSKA (reference sequence). The CDR3 totals 15 residues. The CDR3 reads CSAINGDFTYNEQFF. The DNA for the CDR3 is TGCAGTGCTATCAACGGGGACTTTACTTACAATGAGCAGTTCTTC.

This clonotype was detected a few times. A much larger clone differs from this one at a single base, so this may be a read error. The rearrangement uses TRBV7-2 and TRBJ1-2; TRBD1 is a possible D gene (6 bases). The V gene lost 5 bases and the J gene lost 8 bases, with 18 bases spanning the gap. The CDR3 totals 14 residues. Germline-derived CDR1 and CDR2 are SGHTA and FQGNSA. The CDR3 reads CASSKGGRPGGYTF. CDR3 DNA sequence: TGTGCCAGCAGCAAGGGGGGGCGACCGGGAGGCTACACCTTC.

The chain has TRBV11-1 and TRBJ2-7, with 11 bases fitting TRBD2. CDR1 is SGHAT, CDR2 FQDESV, per germline (reference sequence). Losses at the gene ends were 3 bases for V and 2 bases for J; bases not matched to a gene: 3. The CDR3 runs to 15 residues. This chain's CDR3 is CASSFGTSGAYEQYF. The CDR3 nucleotides are TGTGCCAGCAGCTTCGGGACTAGCGGAGCCTACGAGCAGTACTTC. The whole variable domain, remainder taken from reference TRBV11-1 and TRBJ2-7, is EAEVAQSPRYKITEKSQAVAFWCDPISGHATLYWYRQILGQGPELLVQFQDESVVDDSQLPKDRFSAERLKGVDSTLKIQPAELGDSAMYLCASSFGTSGAYEQYFGPGTRLTVT.

This clonotype was detected ten times or more. The rearrangement uses TRBV4-1 and TRBJ1-1; no firm D call. CDR1 and CDR2 (germline): MGHRA, YSYEKL. V dropped 0 bases and J dropped 7 bases, with 6 bases sitting between them. This CDR3 is 12 amino acids long. The CDR3 DNA reads TGCGCCAGCAGCCAAGAATTAGGTGAAGCTTTCTTT. It codes for CASSQELGEAFF.

This clonotype was counted at least ten times. The chain has TRBV7-6 and TRBJ2-3; either TRBD1 or TRBD2 may fit D (7 bases each). Trimming took 5 bases from V and 3 from J, leaving 24 bases between them. This CDR3 has 18 amino acids. Germline V lookup: CDR1 SGHVS, CDR2 FNYEAQ. The CDR3 sequence is CASSPLGGGGANTDTQYF. The CDR3 coding sequence is TGTGCCAGCAGCCCCCTAGGGGGCGGGGGCGCGAATACAGATACGCAGTATTTT. The full variable domain, rest sourced from reference TRBV7-6 and TRBJ2-3, is GAGVSQSPRYKVTKRGQDVALRCDPISGHVSLYWYRQALGQGPEFLTYFNYEAQQDKSGLPNDRFSAERPEGSISTLTIQRTEQRDSAMYRCASSPLGGGGANTDTQYFGPGTRLTVL.

This clonotype was detected many times. The chain joins TRBV9 to TRBJ1-1, with D maybe TRBD1 (6 bases). CDR1 is SGDLS and CDR2 is YYNGEE in the germline V gene. V lost 0 bases and J 8 bases, leaving 17 bases between the germline ends. The CDR3 is made up of 15 amino acids. The CDR3 nucleotides read TGTGCCAGCAGCGTAGACGGGCTAGGGGGGGCGGAAGCTTTCTTT. Its translation is CASSVDGLGGAEAFF.

This clonotype was counted at least ten times. The V and J genes are TRBV7-2 and TRBJ2-1; possible D gene TRBD2, 5 bases. The CDR3 is 17 residues long. Germline V lookup: CDR1 SGHTA, CDR2 FQGNSA. The V end lost 1 base, the J end lost 6 bases, and 19 bases lay between the germline ends. CDR3 loop: CASSLDSRVFILNEQFF. In DNA form, the CDR3 reads TGTGCCAGCAGCTTAGATTCGCGGGTCTTTATCCTCAATGAGCAGTTCTTC.

The V and J genes are TRBV7-8 and TRBJ2-5, with 10 bases that match TRBD1. The CDR3 covers 14 residues. Unmatched junction bases numbered 3, after V lost 6 bases and J lost 2 bases. Germline CDR1 and CDR2: SGHVS and FQNEAQ. The CDR3 protein is CASSVDRGQETQYF. The CDR3 region has the DNA TGTGCCAGCAGTGTGGACAGGGGGCAAGAGACCCAGTACTTC. Filled out from reference TRBV7-8 and TRBJ2-5, the complete variable domain reads GAGVSQSPRYKVAKRGQDVALRCDPISGHVSLFWYQQALGQGPEFLTYFQNEAQLDKSGLPSDRFFAERPEGSVSTLKIQRTQQEDSAVYLCASSVDRGQETQYFGPGTRLLVL.

This clonotype has a count of ten or more. V usage is TRBV5-6 and J usage is TRBJ2-2, with a tentative D call TRBD2 (6 bases). The CDR3 runs 17 residues. The V gene lost 1 base and the J gene lost 3 bases, with 16 bases spanning the gap. The germline V gene has CDR1 SGHDT and CDR2 YYEEEE. CDR3: CASSLMGGLLDTGELFF. Written as DNA, the CDR3 is TGTGCCAGCAGCTTGATGGGGGGTCTATTGGACACCGGGGAGCTGTTTTTT.

This clonotype was recorded at least ten times. A read error may account for a junction end that differs from germline. This chain's CDR3 is CASSQARGTMNTEAFF. The CDR3, as DNA: TGTGCCAGCAGTCAAGCCCGGGGCACCATGAACACTGAAGCTTTCTTT. The rearrangement links TRBV2 to TRBJ1-1; D possibly corresponds to TRBD1 (5 bases). Germline loops: CDR1 SNHLY, CDR2 FYNNEI. CDR3 size: 16 residues.

This clonotype was recorded once. This could be a read error, since a much larger clone is one nucleotide away. V and J are TRBV30 and TRBJ1-3; D is unclear. This CDR3 is 12 amino acids long. CDR1 and CDR2 (germline): GTSNPN, SVGIG (reference sequence). The CDR3 DNA follows: TGTGCCTTCCATTCATCTGGAGACACCATATACTTT. Translating it yields CAFHSSGDTIYF.

The V call is TRBV7-3, the J call TRBJ1-1; perhaps TRBD1 as D (6 bases). CDR3 length equals 14 residues. V lost 5 bases and J 2 bases, leaving 12 bases between the germline ends. From germline, CDR1 is SGHTA and CDR2 FQGTGA. CDR3 sequence: CASSRTGFNTEAFF. CDR3 in DNA: TGTGCCAGCAGCCGAACAGGGTTTAACACTGAAGCTTTCTTT.

This clonotype was detected many times. V gene TRBV6-2 or TRBV6-3 combines with J gene TRBJ2-5; D is undetermined. The germline gives CDR1 MNHEY, CDR2 SVGEGT. V lost 2 bases, J lost 5 bases, and 6 bases lay in between. The CDR3 runs to 12 residues. The CDR3 DNA is TGTGCCAGCAGTTACATGGGGGAGACCCAGTACTTC. Translation: CASSYMGETQYF.

This clonotype appeared many times. This chain links TRBV9 with TRBJ2-1; the D gene is possibly TRBD1 (5 bases). CDR1 is SGDLS and CDR2 is YYNGEE in the germline V gene. The CDR3 contains 15 residues. With 0 bases removed from V and 4 bases from J, the gap between germline ends came to 11 bases. The CDR3 sequence: CASSVVGKGYNEQFF. The CDR3 nucleotides read TGTGCCAGCAGCGTAGTAGGGAAGGGGTACAATGAGCAGTTCTTC. Looking up the rest from reference TRBV9 and TRBJ2-1 gives the full variable domain: DSGVTQTPKHLITATGQRVTLRCSPRSGDLSVYWYQQSLDQGLQFLIQYYNGEERAKGNILERFSAQQFPDLHSELNLSSLELGDSALYFCASSVVGKGYNEQFFGPGTRLTVL.

The rearrangement joins TRBV7-2 to TRBJ2-7, with a tentative D call TRBD2 (6 bases). The germline CDR1 and CDR2 sequences are SGHTA and FQGNSA. The CDR3 is 15 residues long. V lost 3 bases to trimming and J lost 0 bases, with 12 bases between them. CDR3 coding DNA: TGTGCCAGCAGCTTTGTAGCGGATAGCTCCTACGAGCAGTACTTC. Translating gives CASSFVADSSYEQYF.